One sample yielded the 27 T cell receptor beta chains listed below, sequenced in a study of sequential checkpoint blockade in melanoma. Sequenced by immunoSEQ multiplex PCR; TCRdb stores in-frame clones only, minus some. The sample shows about 18,000 clones, less than 30% of them seen only once. Documented treatment: randomized to nivolumab then ipilimumab (arm A) or the reverse (arm B). The sample here was tumor tissue (inferred from file names), taken from a patient given nivolumab and ipilimumab in sequence. The receptors originated from a human donor with melanoma.

This clone was recorded at least ten times. This chain connects TRBV9 to TRBJ1-1; weak D call: TRBD1 (6 bases). With 3 bases removed from V and 2 bases from J, the gap between germline ends came to 11 bases. The CDR3 consists of 14 residues. In germline, CDR1 is SGDLS, CDR2 YYNGEE. CDR3 residues: CASSGGQFNTEAFF. CDR3 nucleotides: TGTGCCAGCAGCGGTGGACAGTTCAACACTGAAGCTTTCTTT.

This chain joins TRBV18 and TRBJ1-5, with unresolved D. Germline V gene data show CDR1 as KGHSH and CDR2 as LQKENI. This CDR3 has 15 amino acids. V was clipped by 0 bases and J by 6 bases, with 12 bases between them. This CDR3 reads CASSPPGGLGQPQHF. CDR3 sequence (DNA): TGTGCCAGCTCACCACCGGGTGGGCTGGGTCAGCCCCAGCATTTT.

The genes are TRBV9 and TRBJ2-7; 9 bases fit TRBD2. CDR1 and CDR2 (germline): SGDLS, YYNGEE. This CDR3 contains 15 residues. The V segment lost 2 bases and the J segment 2 bases; nucleotides outside the gene matches: 5. CDR3 nucleotides: TGTGCCAGCAGCGTGACCGGGACTAGCCCCTACGAGCAGTACTTC. Translating gives CASSVTGTSPYEQYF.

The table lists this clone with a few counts. The chain uses TRBV9 and TRBJ1-4; 7 nucleotides align to TRBD1. The CDR3 runs 15 residues. The junction had 9 bases not matched to a gene; V was cut back by 3 bases and J by 7 bases. Germline CDR1 SGDLS, CDR2 YYNGEE. The CDR3: CASSGPRDRGEKLFF. In DNA, the CDR3 is TGTGCCAGCAGCGGCCCCCGGGACAGAGGTGAAAAACTGTTTTTT.

J is TRBJ2-4 and V is TRBV29-1; D remains ambiguous. Deletions cut 7 bases from V and 3 bases from J, with 10 bases between. The germline CDR1 and CDR2 sequences are SQVTM and ANQGSEA. There are 12 residues in the CDR3. This chain's CDR3 is CSALRGKNIQYF. CDR3 in DNA: TGCAGCGCTCTACGCGGCAAAAACATTCAGTACTTC.

This chain uses TRBV6-8 with TRBJ2-3; TRBD2 aligns across 14 bases. The CDR3 has 15 residues. Germline loops: CDR1 MNHGY, CDR2 SAAAGT. The V segment lost 5 bases and the J segment 4 bases; nucleotides outside the gene matches: 2. CDR3 sequence: CASSETSGRADTQYF. The CDR3, as DNA: TGTGCCAGCAGTGAGACTAGCGGGAGGGCAGATACGCAGTATTTT.

The rearrangement joins TRBV30 to TRBJ1-4; 11 bases agree with TRBD1. Looked up from germline, CDR1 is GTSNPN and CDR2 is SVGIG (reference sequence). This CDR3 region has 15 residues. The V gene end was trimmed by 2 bases and the J gene end by 8 bases; junction bases not matched to a gene: 7. CDR3 DNA sequence: TGTGCCTGGAGTATACCGGGACAGGGGGACGAAAAACTGTTTTTT. This sequence encodes CAWSIPGQGDEKLFF.

The chain employs TRBV19 and TRBJ1-1; 10 positions agree with TRBD1. In germline, CDR1 is LNHDA, CDR2 SQIVND (reference sequence). This CDR3 contains 16 residues. After removal of 5 bases from V and 1 base from J, the junction contained 7 bases not matched to a gene. The CDR3, as DNA: TGTGCCAGTAGTCTTGCCGGGACAGGGGAGAACACTGAAGCTTTCTTT. The encoded protein is CASSLAGTGENTEAFF.

This clone was seen more than once but under ten times. J is TRBJ2-7 and V is TRBV9; no firm D call. Germline values: CDR1 SGDLS, CDR2 YYNGEE. This CDR3 has 12 amino acids. V was clipped by 6 bases and J by 2 bases, with 9 bases between them. The CDR3 spells CASNVQAYEQYF. The CDR3 region has the DNA TGTGCCAGCAATGTTCAAGCCTACGAGCAGTACTTC.

This clone showed up just a few times. The rearrangement uses TRBV2 and TRBJ2-3, with TRBD1 as a possible D gene (7 bases). The germline V and J ends were trimmed by 7 bases and 1 base, with 15 bases remaining between them. This CDR3 is built from 15 residues. Germline V gene data show CDR1 as SNHLY and CDR2 as FYNNEI. The CDR3 sequence: CASTPGRGGTDTQYF. In DNA form, the CDR3 reads TGTGCCAGCACCCCGGGCAGGGGGGGCACAGATACGCAGTATTTT.

In its sample, this clone was seen many times. The CDR3 DNA reads as TGTGCCAGCAGTTTTATCGCACTCGGGACGGGGACTAGCGAGCAGTACTTC. Its protein product is CASSFIALGTGTSEQYF. The chain recombines TRBV28 with TRBJ2-7; 8 bases match TRBD2. V lost 3 bases, J lost 6 bases, and 16 bases stayed unmatched. The CDR3 is made up of 17 amino acids. CDR1 is MDHEN, CDR2 SYDVKM, per germline.

The chain combines TRBV28 with TRBJ2-5; 13 bases are shared with TRBD2. There are 16 residues in the CDR3. The V gene's germline CDR1 is MDHEN and CDR2 SYDVKM. J lost 6 bases, V lost 4 bases, and 8 bases had no gene match. For the CDR3, the DNA is TGTGCCAGCAGTTCTCGGACTAGCGGGAGCTTAAAGACCCAGTACTTC. Its protein product is CASSSRTSGSLKTQYF.

As DNA, the CDR3 is TGTGCCAGCAGTAGTAACCGGCCGAACACCGGGGAGCTGTTTTTT. It is translated as CASSSNRPNTGELFF. V is TRBV6-8 and J is TRBJ2-2; the D is unclear. The ends were cut back, 5 bases at V and 0 bases at J, with 10 bases in the middle. The CDR3 extends over 15 amino acids. Germline V gene lookup returns CDR1 MNHGY and CDR2 SAAAGT.

This clone was counted ten times or more. This chain links TRBV11-3 with TRBJ1-1; D is unresolved. Looked up from germline, CDR1 is SGHNT and CDR2 is YENEEA. The CDR3 has 16 residues. Trimming pared 3 bases from V and 3 bases from J, leaving 17 bases between. CDR3 bases: TGTGCCAGCAGCTTGACCTTCCAGCGGGTGGACACTGAAGCTTTCTTT. Protein product: CASSLTFQRVDTEAFF.

This clone was detected a few times. The rearrangement links TRBV6-8 to TRBJ1-1, with D possibly being TRBD1 (5 bases). In germline, CDR1 is MNHGY, CDR2 SAAAGT. The CDR3 runs 13 residues. Trimming pared 2 bases from V and 1 base from J, leaving 5 bases between. CDR3 nucleotides: TGTGCCAGCAGTTACAGGGGGAACACTGAAGCTTTCTTT. It is translated as CASSYRGNTEAFF.

This clone was observed a few times. V is TRBV5-1 and J is TRBJ1-4; TRBD1 agrees at 9 bases. The germline CDR1 and CDR2 sequences are SGHRS and YFSETQ. V lost 4 bases and J lost 8; bases outside the gene matches: 9. The CDR3 has 15 residues. CDR3 DNA sequence: TGCGCCAGCAGCCGGACGGACAGGGGTGGCGAAAAACTGTTTTTT. Its protein product is CASSRTDRGGEKLFF.

The chain links TRBV28 to TRBJ2-3; D gene ambiguous. Germline assignment: CDR1 MDHEN and CDR2 SYDVKM. Trimming cost V 4 bases and J 0 bases, with 11 bases left between them. The CDR3 spans 15 residues. The CDR3 DNA reads as TGTGCCAGCAGTTCCTCGGACCTGAGCACAGATACGCAGTATTTT. This codes for CASSSSDLSTDTQYF.

The sample holds a few counts of this clone. The chain employs TRBV11-3 and TRBJ2-4; the match to TRBD2 covers 10 bases. Per the germline V gene, CDR1 is SGHNT and CDR2 is YENEEA. This CDR3 spans 19 amino acids. V lost 0 bases, J lost 2 bases, and 10 bases stayed unmatched. This chain's CDR3 is CASSLEIAGGGGSKNIQYF. The CDR3 DNA sequence: TGTGCCAGCAGCTTAGAGATAGCGGGGGGAGGAGGGTCCAAAAACATTCAGTACTTC.

V gene TRBV29-1 combines with J gene TRBJ1-2; D call uncertain. V was trimmed by 8 bases and J by 5 bases, leaving 15 bases between them. The germline V gene encodes CDR1 SQVTM and CDR2 ANQGSEA. This CDR3 spans 12 amino acids. The CDR3, as DNA: TGCAGCCTGTGGGAGCCTGGTTATGGCTACACCTTC. This translates into CSLWEPGYGYTF.

In DNA, the CDR3 is TGTGCCAGCTCACCACAGGTCCGCACCGGGGAGCTGTTTTTT. This sequence encodes CASSPQVRTGELFF. The chain links TRBV18 to TRBJ2-2; D call uncertain. Germline assignment: CDR1 KGHSH and CDR2 LQKENI. The CDR3 is 14 amino acids. Trimming pared 1 base from V and 4 bases from J, leaving 7 bases between.

V and J are TRBV6-8 and TRBJ1-1; TRBD1 is a possible D gene (5 bases). The CDR3 sequence is 15 residues long. Trimming pared 5 bases from V and 3 bases from J, leaving 16 bases between. CDR1 is MNHGY and CDR2 is SAAAGT in the germline V gene. The CDR3 loop reads CASSGGALQDTEAFF. Written as DNA, the CDR3 is TGTGCCAGCAGTGGAGGGGCCCTTCAGGACACTGAAGCTTTCTTT.

This clone was picked up many times. This rearrangement joins TRBV6-8 to TRBJ2-7, with 9 bases matching TRBD1. This CDR3 has 14 amino acids. CDR1 and CDR2 from the germline V gene are MNHGY and SAAAGT. Germline trimming cut 5 bases from V and 5 bases from J; bases unmatched to any gene: 7. For the CDR3, the DNA is TGTGCCAGCAGTGGGGGACAGGGTTCCAACGAGCAGTACTTC. Its protein is CASSGGQGSNEQYF.

The V gene is TRBV9, the J gene TRBJ2-7; D possibly corresponds to TRBD2 (5 bases). V lost 4 bases, J lost 4 bases, and 12 bases lay in between. In germline, CDR1 is SGDLS, CDR2 YYNGEE. The CDR3 is 13 amino acids. CDR3 coding DNA: TGTGCCAGCAGCTTAAATGCGGGTTACGAGCAGTACTTC. This translates into CASSLNAGYEQYF.

This clone was recorded a few times. The rearrangement joins TRBV6-8 to TRBJ2-5; 7 nucleotides match TRBD1. With 6 bases clipped from V and 5 bases from J, the junction kept 12 bases outside the gene matches. Germline values: CDR1 MNHGY, CDR2 SAAAGT. The CDR3 is 15 residues long. CDR3 in amino acids: CASREQGKFEETQYF. The CDR3 bases are TGTGCCAGCAGGGAACAGGGGAAGTTTGAGGAGACCCAGTACTTC.

The J gene is TRBJ2-5, the V gene TRBV29-1; TRBD2 matches 7 bases. The CDR3 covers 17 residues. CDR1 and CDR2 from the germline V gene are SQVTM and ANQGSEA. Trimming at V came to 3 bases and at J to 1 base, leaving 14 bases not matched to a gene. In nucleotides, the CDR3 is TGCAGCGTTGATATATTGGGAGGGAAGGGTATCCAAGAGACCCAGTACTTC. Translated, it gives CSVDILGGKGIQETQYF.

The sample holds a few counts of this clone. The genes are TRBV15 and TRBJ2-2; possibly TRBD1 or TRBD2 for D (5 bases each). The CDR3 spans 16 residues. The germline CDR1 and CDR2 sequences are LNHNV and YYDKDF (reference sequence). The germline V and J ends were trimmed by 0 bases and 0 bases, with 8 bases remaining between them. The CDR3 is CATSREGPPNTGELFF. CDR3 DNA sequence: TGTGCCACCAGCAGAGAGGGACCACCGAACACCGGGGAGCTGTTTTTT.

The gene calls are TRBV6-7 and TRBJ1-2; D might be TRBD1 (5 bases). TRBV6-7 is an ORF, with its function uncertain. V gave up 5 bases and J gave up 0 bases, with 13 bases separating them. The CDR3 runs to 15 residues. CDR3 sequence: CASSESQGPNYGYTF. The CDR3 nucleotides are TGTGCCAGCAGTGAGAGTCAGGGACCTAACTATGGCTACACCTTC.